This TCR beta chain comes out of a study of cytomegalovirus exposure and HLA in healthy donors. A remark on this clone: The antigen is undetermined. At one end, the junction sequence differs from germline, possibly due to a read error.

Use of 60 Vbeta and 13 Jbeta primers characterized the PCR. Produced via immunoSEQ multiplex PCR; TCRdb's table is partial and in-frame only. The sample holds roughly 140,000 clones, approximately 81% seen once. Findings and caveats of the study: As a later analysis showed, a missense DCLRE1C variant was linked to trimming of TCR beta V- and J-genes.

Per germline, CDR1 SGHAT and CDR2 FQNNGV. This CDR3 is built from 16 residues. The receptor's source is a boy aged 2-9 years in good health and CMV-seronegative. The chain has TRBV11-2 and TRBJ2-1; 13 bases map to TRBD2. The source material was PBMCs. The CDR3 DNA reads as TGTGCCAACAGCTTACCGGGACTAGCGGGGCTAAATGAGCAGTTCTTC. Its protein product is CANSLPGLAGLNEQFF.